A selection of T cell receptor beta chains follows, all from one sample in a study of blood T cell repertoires in COVID-19. Clones were read by immunoSEQ multiplex PCR, and TCRdb kept only the in-frame ones, dropping some. The sample consists of approximately 30,000 clones, under 80% of them appearing once. The sequenced sample was peripheral blood. These receptor sequences come from a man aged 65 to 85 with acute or convalescent COVID-19. Each CDR3 is given with its conserved first and last residue. The order of the fields is J gene, V gene, CDR3 protein.

j_gene: TRBJ2-3
v_gene: TRBV11-1
CDR3aa: CASSPGLAGSADTQYF

j_gene: TRBJ1-5
v_gene: TRBV28
CDR3aa: CASSLGQGRAIQPQHF

j_gene: TRBJ1-2
v_gene: TRBV10-3
CDR3aa: CAISPTSRGANYGYTF

j_gene: TRBJ2-7
v_gene: TRBV7-9
CDR3aa: CASSSDRESYEQYF

j_gene: TRBJ2-2
v_gene: TRBV19
CDR3aa: CASSSRDGVSTGELFF

j_gene: TRBJ2-2
v_gene: TRBV25-1
CDR3aa: CASSIAENTGELFF

j_gene: TRBJ1-2
v_gene: TRBV7-8
CDR3aa: CASSPRIQRYTF

j_gene: TRBJ2-5
v_gene: TRBV30
CDR3aa: CAWSGRGQLYF

j_gene: TRBJ1-2
v_gene: TRBV28
CDR3aa: CASSRPGGALNYGYTF

j_gene: TRBJ1-2
v_gene: TRBV29-1
CDR3aa: CSVEMQYDGYTF

j_gene: TRBJ1-3
v_gene: TRBV5-1
CDR3aa: CASSLALGQISGNTIYF

j_gene: TRBJ1-2
v_gene: TRBV28
CDR3aa: CASGTGPNYGYTF

j_gene: TRBJ2-1
v_gene: TRBV12-5
CDR3aa: CASGSNLEQFF

j_gene: TRBJ1-2
v_gene: TRBV4-1
CDR3aa: CASSQGLGANYGYTF

j_gene: TRBJ1-5
v_gene: TRBV5-1
CDR3aa: CASSLTGLGNQPQHF

j_gene: TRBJ2-5
v_gene: TRBV28
CDR3aa: CASSFPRLAGGVETQYF

j_gene: TRBJ1-1
v_gene: TRBV5-4
CDR3aa: CASSLMTGGDTEAFF

j_gene: TRBJ1-1
v_gene: TRBV9
CDR3aa: CASSVGTQNTEAFF

j_gene: TRBJ2-2
v_gene: TRBV19
CDR3aa: CASSAGLLGELFF

j_gene: TRBJ2-7
v_gene: TRBV7-3
CDR3aa: CASGRLQGHEQYF